This T cell receptor beta chain appears in the sequencing data of a study of blood T cell repertoires in COVID-19. Study information: PBMCs, B-cell-depleted T cells, or T cells provided the cDNA or gDNA that made up the material.

Per the authors' pipeline: Reference gene primer amplification in the assay estimated nucleated cell counts. The table came from immunoSEQ multiplex PCR; TCRdb's copy has only in-frame clones and leaves some out. The V and J calls and clone size are taken from that table; D and trimming were inferred from the DNA. Of about 130,000 clones in the sample, around 75% were seen once. This CDR3 is 16 amino acids long. Per germline, CDR1 SGHTA and CDR2 FQGTGA. V was clipped by 5 bases and J by 0 bases, with 11 bases between them. The V and J genes are TRBV7-3 and TRBJ2-6, with TRBD2 as a possible D gene (5 bases). Material: peripheral blood. This sequence originates from a woman between 65 and 79 years old with COVID-19, enrolled during active disease. The CDR3 coding sequence is TGTGCCAGCAGCCCACGGGGTTCCTCTGGGGCCAACGTCCTGACTTTC. Translation: CASSPRGSSGANVLTF.